Listed here is a single T cell receptor (beta chain). Its antigen remains unidentified. It has no much larger one-base neighbor in the sample; base qualities were not kept. The entry originates in a study of CD4 T cells in relation to SARS-CoV-2 and coronaviruses (dated by TCRdb to 2020 to 2023). General notes on the study: In the ViraFEST assay, PBMCs were cultured with antigen for less than 11 days, after which TCR beta CDR3s were sequenced to identify clonal expansions specific to the antigen. An HIV-1 Nef peptide pool or a culture without peptide was used as the negative reference condition. HLA restriction was mapped for shared crossreactive spike epitopes using patient-derived lymphoblastoid cell lines. At the level of individual TCR clonotypes, the study measured memory CD4+ T cell crossreactivity between SARS-CoV-2 spike protein and common cold coronavirus spike proteins. The Adaptive Biotechnologies TCR-sequencing kit was used for samples from a few pre-COVID donors and for the naive versus memory experiments, whereas the other data were Illumina-based. For other donors in the study, expansion assays were sequenced with a different, Illumina-based TCR-beta assay. The full study reports these points: Significantly weaker SARS-CoV-2-driven expansion was shown by crossreactive clones than by monoreactive clones, consistent with antigenic imprinting. Roughly 64% of donors had memory CD4+ clonotypes that crossrecognized SARS-CoV-2 and at least one common cold coronavirus spike. No donor contributed both pre-pandemic and post-infection samples, which limited tracing the source of pre-existing responses. Since the crossreactivity analysis centred on spike protein, crossreactivity against other viral proteins was not assessed. The study was limited by small numbers of patients and tested TCRs.

CD4+ T cells from unexposed donors were collected before the COVID-19 pandemic (2011-2018). After approximately 11 days of culture, CD4+ T cells were isolated with the EasySep CD4+ T cell isolation kit. Unexposed donor CD4+ T cells were tested for reactivity to SARS-CoV-2 S and N and four common cold coronavirus spike pools, as cell number allowed. Approximately 2.1 million PBMCs per well were cultured in IMDM with approximately 5% human AB serum and about 9.7 IU/ml IL-2. Half of the culture medium was replaced with fresh IL-2-containing medium on days 3 and 7. In general, every peptide culture condition was set up in three replicate wells. The leukapheresis product used for the unexposed donors was purchased from a commercial source. Ficoll-Paque PLUS gradient centrifugation was used to isolate PBMCs from leukapheresis product or whole blood. PBMCs were either cryopreserved at -140 degrees C or used fresh in the expansion assay. The QIAamp Micro DNA Kit was used to extract genomic DNA from the CD4+ T cells.

To prepare the library, the immunoSEQ multiplex PCR assay was applied. As for the original processing: Preprocessing removed nonproductive sequences and CDR3s not starting with C, not ending with F or W, or shorter than 7 amino acids. The MANAFEST web app identified antigen-specific clonotypes based on expansion compared with the reference and other culture wells. To be counted as positive, a clone had to show significant expansion compared with the reference culture, at an FDR below 0.05, in 2 of 3 replicate wells. A further requirement for positive clones was significant expansion compared with all other tandem wells, along with an odds ratio above 5. After three terminal residues were trimmed from each end, CDR3 homology was quantified as pairwise Levenshtein distance using the stringdist R package. Here the immuneACCESS table is served through TCRdb, limited to in-frame sequences with V and J called. Missing clones are a known gap in these copies; in checked studies unresolved V genes cover under half, and the rest lacks a known reason. The V and J calls and clone size are taken from that table; D and trimming were inferred from the DNA. Across this sample there are 25,000 to 30,000 clones, with about 79% seen only once. The top ten hold approximately 20% of the sample.

Ends trimmed: V by 6 bases, J by 3 bases; bases unmatched to a gene: 0. From cysteine to phenylalanine, the CDR3 is 12 amino acids long. Only the CDR3 DNA is retained, 36 bases long and in frame from the first base. CDR1 and CDR2, per the germline V gene (reference sequence), are MNHEY and SMNVEV. The material sequenced was CD4+ T cells from PBMCs, cultured in vitro. The TCR comes from a human donor in good health. Here the chain combines TRBV27 and TRBJ2-3, and 7 junction bases match TRBD1. At the DNA level, the sequence is TGTGCCAGCAGGGACAGGACAGATACGCAGTATTTT. Its protein is CASRDRTDTQYF.